A single sample gave rise to the 5 T cell receptor beta chains below, sequenced in a study of CD8+ T cells in alopecia areata. RNA was isolated and reverse transcribed to cDNA, the sequencing template. Sequencing used immunoSEQ multiplex PCR; TCRdb keeps in-frame clones, though not all of them. Seen here are around 100,000 clones, 44% observed once, and the top ten hold around 18%. Treatment of the sample: oral pan-JAK inhibitor, 5-10 mg twice daily. The specimen comprised CD8+ T cells sorted from blood, sampled at week 24, from a patient treated with tofacitinib. The receptors shown here come from a human donor with alopecia areata.

V gene TRBV4-1 combines with J gene TRBJ1-1, with 8 bases matching TRBD1. The CDR3 runs 14 residues. Germline CDR1 is MGHRA and CDR2 is YSYEKL. J was trimmed by 4 bases and V by 1 base; bases with no gene match: 2. CDR3 sequence (DNA): TGCGCCAGCAGCCAAGCAGGGACAGGCACTGAAGCTTTCTTT. As protein: CASSQAGTGTEAFF.

This sequence joins TRBV6-5 and TRBJ1-2; a possible D gene is TRBD1 (6 bases). Looked up from germline, CDR1 is MNHEY and CDR2 is SVGAGI. The CDR3 spans 13 residues. The ends were cut back, 2 bases at V and 8 bases at J, with 12 bases in the middle. In DNA, the CDR3 is TGTGCCAGCAGTTACAGGGGGGACGGAGGCTACACCTTC. Amino acid sequence: CASSYRGDGGYTF.

This clone showed up just a few times. V and J are TRBV6-5 and TRBJ2-2; a weak D match, TRBD2 (6 bases). Germline V gives CDR1 MNHEY, CDR2 SVGAGI. The CDR3 covers 15 residues. Trimming took off 0 bases at V and 4 bases at J, with 9 bases between the two ends. CDR3 in DNA: TGTGCCAGCAGTTACTCCGGGACTCTCACCGGGGAGCTGTTTTTT. This codes for CASSYSGTLTGELFF.

The chain couples TRBV5-4 to TRBJ2-1; D may be TRBD2 (6 bases). V lost 4 bases to trimming and J lost 7 bases, with 12 bases between them. Germline CDR1 and CDR2: SGHNT and YYREEE (reference sequence). CDR3 length equals 13 residues. The CDR3 nucleotides are TGTGCCAGCAGCCCCGGTCGGGGGAATGAGCAGTTCTTC. It translates to CASSPGRGNEQFF. Together with reference TRBV5-4 and TRBJ2-1, the CDR3 gives the full variable domain: ETGVTQSPTHLIKTRGQQVTLRCSSQSGHNTVSWYQQALGQGPQFIFQYYREEENGRGNFPPRFSGLQFPNYSSELNVNALELDDSALYLCASSPGRGNEQFFGPGTRLTVL.

The chain joins TRBV11-2 to TRBJ2-1; 15 bases map to TRBD2. The trim removed 5 bases at V and 8 bases at J, leaving 16 bases unmatched. The CDR3 totals 19 residues. CDR1 is SGHAT and CDR2 is FQNNGV in the germline V gene. DNA of the CDR3: TGTGCCAGCAGCCCGCCTGGACTAGCGGGAGGGAGTTTGAGCTATGAGCAGTTCTTC. Protein product: CASSPPGLAGGSLSYEQFF.